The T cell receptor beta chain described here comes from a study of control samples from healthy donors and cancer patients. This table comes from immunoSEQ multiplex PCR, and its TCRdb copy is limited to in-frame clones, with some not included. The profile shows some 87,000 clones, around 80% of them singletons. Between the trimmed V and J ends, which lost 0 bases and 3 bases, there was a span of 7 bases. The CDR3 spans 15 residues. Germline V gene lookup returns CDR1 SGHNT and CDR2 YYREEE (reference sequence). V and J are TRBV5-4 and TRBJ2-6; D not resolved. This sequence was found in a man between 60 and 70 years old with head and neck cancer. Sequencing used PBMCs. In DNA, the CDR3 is TGTGCCAGCAGCTTGGAGGGTAGTGGGGCCAACGTCCTGACTTTC. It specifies CASSLEGSGANVLTF.